One sample yielded the 22 T cell receptor beta chains listed below, sequenced in a study of CD8 T cells in ankylosing spondylitis. TCRdb re-derived calls from the 5' RACE reads in MiXCR, one entry per CDR3 protein. The repertoire holds a few hundred thousand distinct CDR3 sequences, about 24% seen once, with roughly 0.67% in the top ten. Sequencing was carried out using blood, either unsorted or a sorted T cell fraction (not recorded which). The receptor source for this set is a male donor with ankylosing spondylitis or in good health (not recorded which).

This clonotype showed up just once. V gene TRBV4-1 combines with J gene TRBJ1-1; 7 nucleotides line up with TRBD1. Trimming cost V 4 bases and J 3 bases; bases outside gene matches: 11. Germline CDR1 MGHRA, CDR2 YSYEKL. This CDR3 is 16 amino acids long. The CDR3 reads CASSPRTGQLDTEAFF. In DNA, the CDR3 is TGCGCCAGCAGCCCACGTACGGGACAGTTAGACACTGAAGCTTTCTTT.

This clonotype was picked up many times. The genes are TRBV20-1 and TRBJ1-6, with a tentative D call TRBD1 (6 bases). This CDR3 is built from 15 residues. V lost 4 bases to trimming and J lost 10 bases, with 20 bases between them. The germline gives CDR1 DFQATT, CDR2 SNEGSKA (reference sequence). This chain's CDR3 is CSATLGQGKLSPLHF. The CDR3 bases are TGCAGTGCTACCCTGGGGCAGGGGAAATTATCACCCCTCCACTTT.

The rearrangement uses TRBV6-5 and TRBJ2-2; tentative D call: TRBD1 (5 bases). V shed 2 bases and J shed 3 bases, with 10 bases lying between them. CDR1 MNHEY and CDR2 SVGAGI come from the germline V gene. There are 15 residues in the CDR3. Here the CDR3 reads CASSYAGADTGELFF. CDR3 DNA: TGTGCCAGCAGTTACGCTGGGGCGGACACCGGGGAGCTGTTTTTT.

A few counts support this clonotype. The chain combines TRBV5-1 with TRBJ2-7; D is ambiguous. CDR3 length: 13 residues. Germline CDR1 is SGHRS and CDR2 is YFSETQ. Trimming cost V 1 base and J 5 bases, with 10 bases left between them. CDR3 DNA sequence: TGCGCCAGCAGCTTGTTGGTGAACAACGAGCAGTACTTC. Residues: CASSLLVNNEQYF.

This clonotype was recorded once. The chain couples TRBV6-1 to TRBJ2-7, with 7 bases fitting TRBD1. Germline V lookup: CDR1 MNHNS, CDR2 SASEGT. This CDR3 region has 15 residues. The junction had 15 bases not matched to a gene; V was cut back by 8 bases and J by 5 bases. In nucleotides, the CDR3 is TGTGCCAGCCACCAGCTGGGGACAGTCAACGACGAGCAGTACTTC. The encoded protein is CASHQLGTVNDEQYF.

The chain has TRBV5-1 and TRBJ2-1, with a possible D match to TRBD2 (5 bases). Trimming stripped 4 bases from V and 0 bases from J, with 8 bases between. The CDR3 extends over 14 amino acids. Germline CDR1 and CDR2: SGHRS and YFSETQ. The CDR3 is CASSVGSSYNEQFF. DNA for the CDR3: TGCGCCAGCAGCGTGGGGAGCTCCTACAATGAGCAGTTCTTC.

This clonotype was seen repeatedly, ten times or more. This chain joins TRBV12-3 or TRBV12-4 and TRBJ2-1; 7 bases map to TRBD2. V was clipped by 3 bases and J by 8 bases; unmatched bases: 1. The CDR3 covers 12 residues. CDR3 bases: TGTGCCAGCAGTTTTGGGAGGGATGAGCAGTTCTTC. This encodes CASSFGRDEQFF.

This clonotype was recorded many times. The rearrangement links TRBV20-1 to TRBJ1-6; weak D call: TRBD1 (5 bases). The germline CDR1 and CDR2 sequences are DFQATT and SNEGSKA (reference sequence). The ends were cut back, 0 bases at V and 5 bases at J, with 14 bases in the middle. This CDR3 has 16 amino acids. The CDR3 loop reads CSARDGRGGNNSPLHF. The CDR3 bases are TGCAGTGCTAGAGATGGAAGGGGTGGAAATAATTCACCCCTCCACTTT.

This clonotype was detected many times. The chain links TRBV12-3 or TRBV12-4 to TRBJ1-6; D ambiguous. Trimming took off 1 base at V and 8 bases at J, with 9 bases between the two ends. The length of the CDR3 is 14 residues. The CDR3 DNA reads TGTGCCAGCAGTTTAGGTTCGGACTATTCACCCCTCCACTTT. This codes for CASSLGSDYSPLHF.

The rearrangement joins TRBV5-1 to TRBJ2-2, with TRBD2 matching over 8 bases. The CDR3 is made up of 16 amino acids. Per the germline V gene, CDR1 is SGHRS and CDR2 is YFSETQ. Germline trimming cut 4 bases from V and 7 bases from J; bases unmatched to any gene: 12. The CDR3 region has the DNA TGCGCCAGCAGCAAACCGGGACTAGGCACGGTCGGGGAGCTGTTTTTT. As protein: CASSKPGLGTVGELFF.

This clonotype was observed a single time. The V gene is TRBV11-2, the J gene TRBJ2-5; no firm D call. The CDR3 loop spans 13 amino acids. With 6 bases removed from V and 5 bases from J, the gap between germline ends came to 13 bases. Germline lookup yields CDR1 SGHAT and CDR2 FQNNGV. Here the CDR3 reads CASSWGPSETQYF. In nucleotides, the CDR3 is TGTGCCAGCAGTTGGGGTCCGTCGGAGACCCAGTACTTC.

Only a few counts were recorded for this clonotype. CDR3 residues: CSARDSLHTAYEQYF. CDR3 nucleotide sequence: TGCAGTGCTAGAGATTCGCTACATACAGCCTACGAGCAGTACTTC. The rearrangement uses TRBV20-1 and TRBJ2-7; D remains ambiguous. Germline lookup yields CDR1 DFQATT and CDR2 SNEGSKA (reference sequence). This CDR3 has 15 amino acids. Trimming pared 0 bases from V and 2 bases from J, leaving 14 bases between.

V gene TRBV9 combines with J gene TRBJ2-7, with D perhaps TRBD1 (6 bases). The CDR3 length is 15 residues. From germline, CDR1 is SGDLS and CDR2 YYNGEE. V was clipped by 0 bases and J by 5 bases, with 15 bases between them. CDR3 sequence (DNA): TGTGCCAGCAGCGTAGGGGGGCAAGGGGACCACGAGCAGTACTTC. It yields the protein CASSVGGQGDHEQYF.

V gene TRBV20-1 combines with J gene TRBJ2-5; D ambiguous. Deletions cut 3 bases from V and 2 bases from J, with 13 bases between. Per germline, CDR1 DFQATT and CDR2 SNEGSKA (reference sequence). The CDR3 length is 14 residues. The CDR3 sequence: CSASPAAEQETQYF. The CDR3 DNA reads as TGCAGTGCTAGTCCTGCCGCAGAACAAGAGACCCAGTACTTC.

CDR3 in amino acids: CSASPPGGGAPDTQYF. The CDR3 nucleotides are TGCAGTGCTAGCCCCCCGGGCGGGGGGGCGCCAGATACGCAGTATTTT. The rearrangement links TRBV20-1 to TRBJ2-3; 9 nucleotides match TRBD2. The CDR3 consists of 16 residues. The V and J ends lost 3 bases and 4 bases, in that order; junction bases with no gene match: 11. CDR1 DFQATT and CDR2 SNEGSKA come from the germline V gene (reference sequence).

The gene calls are TRBV6-1 and TRBJ1-6; tentatively, D is TRBD1 (5 bases). Trimming shortened V by 4 bases and J by 6 bases, and 13 bases separated the two germline ends. Germline CDR1 MNHNS, CDR2 SASEGT. This CDR3 contains 15 residues. For the CDR3, the DNA is TGTGCCAGCAGTGCCCCGGGACGGAGTAATTCACCCCTCCACTTT. This encodes CASSAPGRSNSPLHF.

At least ten counts were recorded for this clonotype. This chain joins TRBV20-1 and TRBJ2-5, with 7 bases matching TRBD2. The length of the CDR3 is 11 residues. The J segment lost 5 bases and the V segment lost 6 bases, leaving 3 bases of the junction unmatched. The germline gives CDR1 DFQATT, CDR2 SNEGSKA (reference sequence). The CDR3 region has the DNA TGCAGTGCCTTAGCGGGCGAGACCCAGTACTTC. Its protein is CSALAGETQYF.

This clonotype was observed many times. The chain is built from TRBV5-1 and TRBJ2-3; the D gene is possibly TRBD1 (5 bases). The CDR3 loop spans 15 amino acids. V was cut by 0 bases and J by 5 bases, with 13 bases left in between. Germline CDR1 reads SGHRS; CDR2 reads YFSETQ. CDR3 sequence reads: CASSLGLGRGDTQYF. CDR3 DNA: TGCGCCAGCAGCTTGGGTCTGGGGCGAGGAGATACGCAGTATTTT.

This clonotype has ten or more counts. The J gene is TRBJ2-1, the V gene TRBV20-1; tentative D call: TRBD1 (5 bases). The CDR3 is made up of 12 amino acids. V was shortened by 4 bases and J by 8 bases, with 12 bases between the two germline ends. Per the germline V gene, CDR1 is DFQATT and CDR2 is SNEGSKA (reference sequence). The CDR3 is CSATHQGDEQFF. The CDR3 DNA reads TGCAGTGCTACCCACCAGGGTGATGAGCAGTTCTTC.

This clonotype was seen repeatedly, ten times or more. This chain uses TRBV20-1 with TRBJ2-7; 12 nucleotides match TRBD2. V trimming: 0 bases; J trimming: 3 bases; junction bases outside the gene matches: 3. This CDR3 region has 15 residues. CDR1 DFQATT and CDR2 SNEGSKA come from the germline V gene (reference sequence). The CDR3 is CSARDLAGGNYEQYF. The CDR3 region has the DNA TGCAGTGCTAGAGATCTAGCGGGGGGGAACTACGAGCAGTACTTC.

This chain connects TRBV20-1 to TRBJ2-1, with 8 bases fitting TRBD2. The CDR3 extends over 16 amino acids. The germline gives CDR1 DFQATT, CDR2 SNEGSKA (reference sequence). The V gene end was trimmed by 5 bases and the J gene end by 3 bases; junction bases not matched to a gene: 12. The CDR3 nucleotides are TGCAGTGCTTCTCCCAACGCGGGGGGAATCTACAATGAGCAGTTCTTC. Amino acid sequence: CSASPNAGGIYNEQFF.

The genes are TRBV6-2 or TRBV6-3 and TRBJ2-5; D gene uncertain. CDR1 is MNHEY, CDR2 SVGEGT, per germline. Trimming shortened V by 5 bases and J by 0 bases, and 7 bases separated the two germline ends. This CDR3 contains 13 residues. The CDR3 region has the DNA TGTGCCAGCAGTCGACGGAACCAAGAGACCCAGTACTTC. It codes for CASSRRNQETQYF.